This is a list of T cell receptor beta chains from one sample in a study of T cells expressing NK-cell markers. TCRdb reprocessed the 5' RACE reads and keeps a single row for each CDR3 protein, giving no DNA. Recorded for this sample: fewer than 550,000 distinct CDR3 sequences. Sequences were obtained from blood T cells: a sorted CD56 or NKG2C T cell subset, CD4+ or CD8+ T cells, or bulk PBMC T cells (not recorded which). The receptors were sampled from a woman in her fifties or sixties in good health. Both conserved end residues are part of each CDR3. Each record gives: V gene, J gene, CDR3 protein.

TRBV10-3	TRBJ1-2	CAINAQGERVYGYTF
TRBV10-3	TRBJ1-5	CAIRAGQGEHKPQHF
TRBV6-6	TRBJ1-5	CASSPLQGPDQPQHF
TRBV7-2	TRBJ2-3	CASSFRSGRTADTQYF
TRBV5-5	TRBJ2-7	CARTGSGEYEQYF
TRBV28	TRBJ2-1	CASTRGTSGEQFF
TRBV5-1	TRBJ2-7	CASSPVTSGKYEQYF
TRBV7-8	TRBJ1-1	CASSLWSGTLTEAFF
TRBV6-6	TRBJ2-5	CASRRSGGADQYF
TRBV7-9	TRBJ2-4	CASSLATGLQYF